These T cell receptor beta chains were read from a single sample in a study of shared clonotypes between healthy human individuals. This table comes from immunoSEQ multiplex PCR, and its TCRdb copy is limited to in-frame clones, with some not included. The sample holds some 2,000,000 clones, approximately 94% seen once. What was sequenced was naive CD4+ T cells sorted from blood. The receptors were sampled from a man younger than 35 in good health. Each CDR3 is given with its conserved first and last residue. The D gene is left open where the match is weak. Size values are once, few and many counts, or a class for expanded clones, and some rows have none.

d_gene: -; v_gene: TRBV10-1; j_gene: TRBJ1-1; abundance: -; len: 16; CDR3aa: CASSESWGSSGTEAFF; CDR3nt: TGCGCCAGCAGTGAGTCATGGGGCAGTTCGGGCACTGAAGCTTTCTTT
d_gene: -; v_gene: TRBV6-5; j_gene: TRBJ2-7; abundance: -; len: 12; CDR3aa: CASSTLSSEQYF; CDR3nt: TGTGCCAGCAGTACGCTTAGTAGCGAGCAGTACTTC
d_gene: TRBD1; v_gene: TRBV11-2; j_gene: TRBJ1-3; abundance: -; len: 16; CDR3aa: CASSPYDRGGGNTIYF; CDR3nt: TGTGCCAGCAGCCCGTATGACAGGGGCGGTGGAAACACCATATATTTT
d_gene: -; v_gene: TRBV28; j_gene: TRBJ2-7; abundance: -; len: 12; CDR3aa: CASSPDSTEQYF; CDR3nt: TGTGCCAGCAGTCCTGACAGCACCGAGCAGTACTTC
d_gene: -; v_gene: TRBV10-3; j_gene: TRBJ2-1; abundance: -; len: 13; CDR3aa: CAAGRTSRNEQFF; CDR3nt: TGTGCCGCCGGCAGGACTTCGAGGAATGAGCAGTTCTTC
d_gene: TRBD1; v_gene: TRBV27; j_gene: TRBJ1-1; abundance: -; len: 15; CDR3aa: CASSIAGTVNTEAFF; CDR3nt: TGTGCCAGCAGCATAGCCGGGACAGTGAACACTGAAGCTTTCTTT
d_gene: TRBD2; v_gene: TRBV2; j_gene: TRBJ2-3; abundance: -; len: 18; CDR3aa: CASSPRLAGTLSTDTQYF; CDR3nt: TGTGCCAGCAGCCCACGACTAGCGGGAACCCTCAGCACAGATACGCAGTATTTT
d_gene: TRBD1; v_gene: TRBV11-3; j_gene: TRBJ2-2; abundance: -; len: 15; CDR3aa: CASSLRQGNTGELFF; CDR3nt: TGTGCCAGCAGCTTGCGACAGGGGAACACCGGGGAGCTGTTTTTT
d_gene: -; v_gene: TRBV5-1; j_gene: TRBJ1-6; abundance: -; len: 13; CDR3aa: CASSLADNSPLHF; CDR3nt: TGCGCCAGCAGCTTGGCGGACAATTCACCCCTCCACTTT
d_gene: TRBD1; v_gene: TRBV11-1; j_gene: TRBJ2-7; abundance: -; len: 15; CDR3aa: CASSIGQVLTYEQYF; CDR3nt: TGTGCCAGCAGCATAGGACAGGTCCTCACCTACGAGCAGTACTTC
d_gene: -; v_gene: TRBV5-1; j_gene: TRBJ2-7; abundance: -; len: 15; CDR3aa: CASSLDLATLYEQYF; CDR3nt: TGCGCCAGCAGCTTGGATTTAGCGACTCTCTACGAGCAGTACTTC
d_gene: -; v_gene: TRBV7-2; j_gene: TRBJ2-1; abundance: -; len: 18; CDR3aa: CASSFVLPSLAAYNEQFF; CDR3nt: TGTGCCAGCAGCTTTGTTCTTCCATCCCTCGCGGCTTACAATGAGCAGTTCTTC
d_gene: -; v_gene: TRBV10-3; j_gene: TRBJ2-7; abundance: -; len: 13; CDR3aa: CAISRQASYEQYF; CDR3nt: TGTGCCATCTCACGACAGGCCTCCTACGAGCAGTACTTC
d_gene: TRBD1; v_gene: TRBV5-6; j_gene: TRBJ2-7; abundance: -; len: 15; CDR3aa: CASRRRDRGMREQYF; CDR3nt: TGTGCCAGCAGACGCCGGGACAGGGGGATGAGGGAGCAGTACTTC
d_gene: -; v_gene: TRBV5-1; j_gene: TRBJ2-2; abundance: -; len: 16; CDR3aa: CASFLAPGRGTGELFF; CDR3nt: TGCGCCAGCTTTCTTGCCCCAGGGAGAGGGACCGGGGAGCTGTTTTTT
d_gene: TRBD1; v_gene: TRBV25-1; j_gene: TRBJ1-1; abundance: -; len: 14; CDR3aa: CASRETGWNTEAFF; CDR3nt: TGTGCCAGCAGGGAGACAGGGTGGAACACTGAAGCTTTCTTT
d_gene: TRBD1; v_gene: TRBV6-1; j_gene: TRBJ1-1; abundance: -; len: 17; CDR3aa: CASSARQGRRWNTEAFF; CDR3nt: TGTGCCAGCAGTGCGAGACAGGGCCGACGGTGGAACACTGAAGCTTTCTTT
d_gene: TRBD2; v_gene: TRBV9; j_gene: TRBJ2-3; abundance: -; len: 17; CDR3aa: CASSVKGSGLSTDTQYF; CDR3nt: TGTGCCAGCAGCGTAAAGGGTAGCGGGCTATCGACAGATACGCAGTATTTT
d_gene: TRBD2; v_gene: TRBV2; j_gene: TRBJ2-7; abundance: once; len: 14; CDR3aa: CASSRTSGFYEQYF; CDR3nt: TGTGCCAGCAGTAGGACTAGCGGGTTTTACGAGCAGTACTTC
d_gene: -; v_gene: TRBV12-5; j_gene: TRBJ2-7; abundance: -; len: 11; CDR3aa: CASGLGPEQYF; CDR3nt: TGTGCTAGTGGTTTAGGGCCCGAGCAGTACTTC
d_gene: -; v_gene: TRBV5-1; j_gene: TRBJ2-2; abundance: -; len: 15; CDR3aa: CASRAGTQVAGELFF; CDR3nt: TGCGCCAGCAGGGCCGGGACTCAGGTTGCCGGGGAGCTGTTTTTT
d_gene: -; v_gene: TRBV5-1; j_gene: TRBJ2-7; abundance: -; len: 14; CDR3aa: CASSLEGGGYEQYF; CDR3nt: TGCGCCAGCAGCTTGGAAGGGGGTGGGTACGAGCAGTACTTC
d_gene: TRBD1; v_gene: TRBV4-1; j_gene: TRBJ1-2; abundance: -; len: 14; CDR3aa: CASSQDRGPYGYTF; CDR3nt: TGCGCCAGCAGCCAAGATAGGGGGCCCTATGGCTACACCTTC
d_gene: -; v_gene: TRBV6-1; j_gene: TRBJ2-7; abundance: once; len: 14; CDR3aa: CASSEPGRSYEQYF; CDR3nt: TGTGCCAGCAGTGAACCCGGCCGTTCCTACGAGCAGTACTTC
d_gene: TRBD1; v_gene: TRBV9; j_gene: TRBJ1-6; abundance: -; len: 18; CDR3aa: CASSVGGDSRFLNSPLHF; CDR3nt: TGTGCCAGCAGCGTAGGCGGGGACAGTCGATTCTTGAATTCACCCCTCCACTTT
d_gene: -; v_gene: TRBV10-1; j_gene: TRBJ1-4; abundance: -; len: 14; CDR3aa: CATPNGRCNEKLFF; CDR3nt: TGCGCCACTCCTAACGGACGTTGTAATGAAAAACTGTTTTTT
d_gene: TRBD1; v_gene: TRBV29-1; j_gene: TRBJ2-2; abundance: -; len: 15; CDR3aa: CSVGEKGASAGELFF; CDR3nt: TGCAGCGTTGGGGAAAAGGGGGCGAGCGCCGGGGAGCTGTTTTTT
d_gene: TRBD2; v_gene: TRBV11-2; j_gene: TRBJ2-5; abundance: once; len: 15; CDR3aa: CASRGLAGWRETQYF; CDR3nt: TGTGCCAGCAGAGGACTAGCGGGATGGAGGGAGACCCAGTACTTC
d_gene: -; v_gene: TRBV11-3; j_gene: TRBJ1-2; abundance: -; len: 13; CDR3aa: CASSFPAGYGYTF; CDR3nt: TGTGCCAGCAGCTTCCCGGCGGGCTATGGCTACACCTTC
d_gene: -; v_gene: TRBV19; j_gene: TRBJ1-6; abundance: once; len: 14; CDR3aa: CASSIQGYNSPLHF; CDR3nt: TGTGCCAGTAGTATACAGGGATATAATTCACCCCTCCACTTT
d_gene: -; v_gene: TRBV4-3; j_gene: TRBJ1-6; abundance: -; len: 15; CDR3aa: CASSQDRGKGSPLHF; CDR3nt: TGCGCCAGCAGCCAAGATAGAGGGAAAGGTTCACCCCTCCACTTT
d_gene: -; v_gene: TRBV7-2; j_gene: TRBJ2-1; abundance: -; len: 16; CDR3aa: CASSLEGRFPYNEQFF; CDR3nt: TGTGCCAGCAGCTTAGAGGGGCGATTCCCCTACAATGAGCAGTTCTTC
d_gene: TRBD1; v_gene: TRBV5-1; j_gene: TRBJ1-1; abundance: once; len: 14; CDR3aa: CASSYDRVRTEAFF; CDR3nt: TGCGCCAGCAGTTACGACAGGGTAAGAACTGAAGCTTTCTTT
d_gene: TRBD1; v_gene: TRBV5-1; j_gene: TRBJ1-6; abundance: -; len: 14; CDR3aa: CASSLKGANSPLHF; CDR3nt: TGCGCCAGCAGCTTAAAGGGGGCTAATTCACCCCTCCACTTT
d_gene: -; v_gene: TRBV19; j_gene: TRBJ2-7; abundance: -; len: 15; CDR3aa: CASSIEGARTYEQYF; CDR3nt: TGTGCCAGTAGTATAGAGGGGGCAAGAACCTACGAGCAGTACTTC
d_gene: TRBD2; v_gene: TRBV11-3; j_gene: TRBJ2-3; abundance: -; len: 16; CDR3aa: CASSLPRDYPTDTQYF; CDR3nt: TGTGCCAGCAGCCTCCCCCGGGACTACCCCACAGATACGCAGTATTTT
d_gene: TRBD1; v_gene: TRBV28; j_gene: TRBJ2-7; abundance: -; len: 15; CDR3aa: CASSPGGTGAYEQYF; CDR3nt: TGTGCCAGCAGTCCCGGTGGGACAGGGGCCTACGAGCAGTACTTC
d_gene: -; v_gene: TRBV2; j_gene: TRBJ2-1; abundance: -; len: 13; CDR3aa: CASSVNRGHEQFF; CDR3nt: TGTGCCAGCAGTGTAAACAGAGGGCATGAGCAGTTCTTC
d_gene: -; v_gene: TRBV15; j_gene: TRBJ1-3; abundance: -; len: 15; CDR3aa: CATSRDALGGNTIYF; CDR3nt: TGTGCCACCAGCAGAGACGCCTTGGGGGGAAACACCATATATTTT
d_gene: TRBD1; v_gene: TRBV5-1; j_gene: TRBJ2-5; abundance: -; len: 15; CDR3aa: CASSLLTGGLETQYF; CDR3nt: TGCGCCAGCAGCTTGTTGACAGGGGGCCTAGAGACCCAGTACTTC
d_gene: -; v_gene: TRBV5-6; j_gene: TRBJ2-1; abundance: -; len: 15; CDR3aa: CASSSSRIANNEQFF; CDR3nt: TGTGCCAGCAGCTCATCTCGAATAGCGAACAATGAGCAGTTCTTC
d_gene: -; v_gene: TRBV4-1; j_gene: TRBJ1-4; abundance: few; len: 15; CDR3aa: CASSQRGTVREKLFF; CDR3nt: TGCGCCAGCAGCCAACGCGGGACGGTACGTGAAAAACTGTTTTTT
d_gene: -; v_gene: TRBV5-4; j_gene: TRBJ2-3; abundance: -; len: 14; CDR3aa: CASREWDSTDTQYF; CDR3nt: TGTGCCAGCAGGGAATGGGACAGCACAGATACGCAGTATTTT
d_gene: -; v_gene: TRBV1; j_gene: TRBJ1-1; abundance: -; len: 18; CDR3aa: CTSSQDGRGGSMNTEAFF; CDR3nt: TGCACCAGCAGCCAGGATGGGCGAGGGGGATCCATGAACACTGAAGCTTTCTTT
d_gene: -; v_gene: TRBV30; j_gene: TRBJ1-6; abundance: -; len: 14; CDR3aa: CAWRVGRGNSPLHF; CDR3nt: TGTGCCTGGAGAGTCGGCAGGGGCAATTCACCCCTCCACTTT
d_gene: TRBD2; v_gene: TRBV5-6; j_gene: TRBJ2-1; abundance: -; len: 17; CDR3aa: CASSLAWASGSRDEQFF; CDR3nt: TGTGCCAGCAGCTTGGCCTGGGCTAGCGGGAGTAGGGATGAGCAGTTCTTC
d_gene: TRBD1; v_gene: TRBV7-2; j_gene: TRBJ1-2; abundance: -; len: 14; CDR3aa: CASSPDRAVYGYTF; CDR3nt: TGTGCCAGCAGCCCCGACAGGGCAGTTTATGGCTACACCTTC
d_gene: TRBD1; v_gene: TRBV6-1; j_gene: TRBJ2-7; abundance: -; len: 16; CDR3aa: CASSDRTGWGSYEQYF; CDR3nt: TGTGCCAGCAGTGATAGGACAGGGTGGGGCTCCTACGAGCAGTACTTC
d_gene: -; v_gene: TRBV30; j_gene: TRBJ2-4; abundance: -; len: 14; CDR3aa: CAWSRGPGENIQYF; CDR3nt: TGTGCCTGGAGCAGGGGTCCCGGGGAAAACATTCAGTACTTC
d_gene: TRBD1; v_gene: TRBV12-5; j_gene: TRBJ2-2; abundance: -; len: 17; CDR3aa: CASGLAAGGARTGELFF; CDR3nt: TGTGCTAGTGGTTTGGCGGCAGGGGGCGCGAGGACCGGGGAGCTGTTTTTT
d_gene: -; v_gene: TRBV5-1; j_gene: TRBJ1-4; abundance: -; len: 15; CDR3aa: CASSLVAGNNEKLFF; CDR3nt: TGCGCCAGCAGCTTGGTAGCTGGGAATAATGAAAAACTGTTTTTT
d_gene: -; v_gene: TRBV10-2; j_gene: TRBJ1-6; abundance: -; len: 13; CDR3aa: CASSVGGSSPLHF; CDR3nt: TGCGCCAGCAGCGTAGGGGGGAGCTCACCCCTCCACTTT